A selection of T cell receptor beta chains follows, all from one sample in a study of T cells in Graves' hyperthyroidism and ophthalmopathy. Using its own MiXCR run on the multiplex PCR reads, TCRdb lists one record per CDR3 protein. The sample lists about 320,000 distinct CDR3 sequences; around 17% were seen once. The source material was blood. Every receptor here comes from a man in his thirties or forties with Graves' hyperthyroidism. Both conserved end residues are part of each CDR3. A D gene is named only where the DNA matches it firmly. Not all rows give a size; the values are once, few, many and, for expanded clones, a class.

>many|NA|TRBV29-1|TRBJ2-5
CSVDRVGETQYF
TGCAGCGTTGACAGGGTTGGAGAGACCCAGTACTTC
>NA|NA|TRBV6-4|TRBJ1-1
CASSDSKGTEAFF
TGTGCCAGCAGTGACTCTAAGGGAACTGAAGCTTTCTTT
>many|TRBD1|TRBV29-1|TRBJ2-5
CSPGDRETQYF
TGCAGCCCCGGGGACAGGGAGACCCAGTACTTC
>many|TRBD2|TRBV3-1|TRBJ2-5
CASSTGTSRETQYF
TGTGCCAGCAGCACTGGGACTAGTCGGGAGACCCAGTACTTC
>NA|NA|TRBV4-1|TRBJ1-1
CASSQESIRGTEAFF
TGCGCCAGCAGCCAAGAAAGCATCAGGGGAACTGAAGCTTTCTTT
>NA|NA|TRBV9|TRBJ2-5
CASSVAGAGAGTQYF
TGTGCCAGCAGCGTAGCTGGGGCGGGGGCCGGGACCCAGTACTTC
>many|NA|TRBV3-1|TRBJ1-6
CASSLTGKLSLHF
TGTGCCAGCAGCCTAACAGGGAAATTATCCCTCCACTTT
>many|NA|TRBV5-1|TRBJ2-1
CASSLTGNNEQFF
TGCGCCAGCAGCTTGACAGGGAACAATGAGCAGTTCTTC
>NA|NA|TRBV2|TRBJ2-5
CVSSVHPRAKETQYF
TGTGTCAGCAGTGTGCATCCGCGTGCAAAAGAGACCCAGTACTTC
>NA|NA|TRBV28|TRBJ2-7
CASSPQRRGYEQYF
TGTGCCAGCAGTCCTCAAAGACGAGGCTACGAGCAGTACTTC
>NA|NA|TRBV10-3|TRBJ2-3
CAIHESGSSTDTQYF
TGTGCCATCCATGAGAGCGGATCTAGCACAGATACGCAGTATTTT
>many|NA|TRBV5-1|TRBJ2-3
CASASRLGTDTQYF
TGCGCCAGCGCTTCTCGGCTTGGCACAGATACGCAGTATTTT
>many|NA|TRBV24-1|TRBJ1-1
CATRGHRGNTEAFF
TGTGCCACCCGGGGGCATAGAGGGAACACTGAAGCTTTCTTT
>many|NA|TRBV5-1|TRBJ1-1
CASRRGYTEAFF
TGCGCCAGCAGAAGGGGGTACACTGAAGCTTTCTTT
>many|TRBD2|TRBV9|TRBJ2-5
CASSGGAGGQETQYF
TGTGCCAGCAGCGGGGGGGCGGGGGGCCAAGAGACCCAGTACTTC
>many|NA|TRBV5-1|TRBJ1-2
CASSLLDGGEDGYTF
TGCGCCAGCAGCTTGCTTGATGGGGGAGAGGATGGCTACACCTTC
>many|TRBD1|TRBV5-1|TRBJ1-1
CASSSKTGGNTEAFF
TGCGCCAGCAGTTCCAAGACAGGGGGGAACACTGAAGCTTTCTTT
>few|TRBD1|TRBV5-5|TRBJ2-5
CASSLGTGGSVQETQYF
TGTGCCAGCAGCTTGGGGACAGGGGGGTCCGTCCAAGAGACCCAGTACTTC
>few|NA|TRBV6-2/TRBV6-3|TRBJ2-7
CASSSWTVGLYEQYF
TGTGCCAGCAGTTCTTGGACAGTTGGGCTATACGAGCAGTACTTC
>many|TRBD1|TRBV5-1|TRBJ1-1
CASFRTGIVEAFF
TGCGCCAGCTTCCGGACAGGGATAGTTGAAGCTTTCTTT
>NA|TRBD1|TRBV5-1|TRBJ2-7
CASRFGQGSEQYF
TGCGCCAGCAGGTTCGGACAGGGAAGCGAGCAGTACTTC
>many|NA|TRBV7-2|TRBJ2-3
CASSLQGLAVQDTQYF
TGTGCCAGCAGCTTACAGGGGCTAGCGGTTCAAGATACGCAGTATTTT
>many|TRBD1|TRBV5-1|TRBJ1-1
CASSLLGQGADETFF
TGCGCCAGCAGCCTGTTAGGACAGGGGGCGGACGAGACTTTCTTT
>NA|NA|TRBV4-2|TRBJ2-7
CASSQEAGWGEQYF
TGTGCCAGCAGCCAAGAAGCCGGCTGGGGCGAGCAGTACTTC
>many|TRBD2|TRBV7-2|TRBJ2-7
CASSSGSGSYEQYF
TGTGCCAGCAGCTCGGGTAGCGGGTCCTACGAGCAGTACTTC
>NA|TRBD2|TRBV20-1|TRBJ2-1
CSALRTSGIHNEQFF
TGCAGTGCTCTCCGGACTAGCGGGATACACAATGAGCAGTTCTTC
>many|NA|TRBV5-1|TRBJ2-3
CASSLGQGLTDTQYF
TGCGCCAGCAGCTTGGGGCAGGGCCTTACAGATACGCAGTATTTT
>few|NA|TRBV20-1|TRBJ1-1
CSVTRDTEAFF
TGCAGTGTCACCAGGGACACTGAAGCTTTCTTT
>many|NA|TRBV7-8|TRBJ2-3
CASSSQDFHTQYF
TGTGCCAGCAGCTCCCAGGACTTTCATACGCAGTATTTT
>NA|NA|TRBV4-1|TRBJ1-2
CASSQPKGPFWDYGYTF
TGCGCCAGCAGCCAACCTAAAGGTCCTTTCTGGGACTATGGCTACACCTTC
>few|NA|TRBV6-2/TRBV6-3|TRBJ2-2
CASSPGSLNTGELFF
TGTGCCAGCAGCCCCGGGAGCCTGAACACCGGGGAGCTGTTTTTT
>few|TRBD2|TRBV20-1|TRBJ2-4
CSAGASGSGNIQYF
TGCAGTGCTGGGGCAAGCGGGAGTGGGAACATTCAGTACTTC
>NA|NA|TRBV5-1|TRBJ2-1
CASSPSGVNNEQFF
TGCGCCAGCAGCCCCTCGGGGGTAAACAATGAGCAGTTCTTC
>NA|NA|TRBV5-1|TRBJ2-1
CASSWGEHQRDNEQFF
TGCGCCAGCAGCTGGGGGGAGCACCAAAGAGACAATGAGCAGTTCTTC
>many|NA|TRBV7-2|TRBJ2-2
CASSRMGDTGELFF
TGTGCCAGCAGCCGGATGGGGGACACCGGGGAGCTGTTTTTT
>few|NA|TRBV4-1|TRBJ2-7
CASSQDTTPPEDEQYF
TGCGCCAGCAGCCAAGATACGACTCCCCCAGAAGACGAGCAGTACTTC
>many|NA|TRBV7-8|TRBJ2-5
CASSPPLAGSQETQYF
TGTGCCAGCAGCCCGCCCCTGGCCGGGAGTCAAGAGACCCAGTACTTC
>many|NA|TRBV5-1|TRBJ1-3
CASSPAGENTIYF
TGCGCCAGCAGCCCGGCTGGGGAAAACACCATATATTTT
>many|TRBD2|TRBV18|TRBJ2-1
CASSPSSGRASEQFF
TGTGCCAGCTCACCTTCTAGCGGGAGGGCCAGTGAGCAGTTCTTC
>NA|NA|TRBV5-1|TRBJ2-6
CASRLAGTSGANVLTF
TGCGCCAGCAGGCTAGCCGGGACCTCTGGGGCCAACGTCCTGACTTTC
>few|TRBD1|TRBV18|TRBJ1-2
CASSRDSSNYGYTF
TGTGCCAGCTCACGGGACAGTTCTAACTATGGCTACACCTTC
>NA|NA|TRBV7-4|TRBJ2-4
CASSFGQPRSKNIQYF
TGTGCCAGCAGCTTCGGACAACCAAGGTCCAAAAACATTCAGTACTTC
>NA|TRBD2|TRBV5-4|TRBJ2-7
CASSPEREGLYEQYF
TGTGCCAGCAGCCCTGAGCGGGAGGGCCTGTACGAGCAGTACTTC
>NA|NA|TRBV5-6|TRBJ1-5
CASSPGPDRLSQHF
TGTGCCAGCAGCCCCGGGCCAGATAGATTGTCCCAGCATTTT
>many|NA|TRBV11-3|TRBJ2-5
CASSPYGEGRETQYF
TGTGCCAGCAGCCCCTACGGTGAGGGGAGAGAGACCCAGTACTTC
>many|NA|TRBV7-9|TRBJ1-1
CASSPRGTNTEAFF
TGTGCCAGCAGCCCCCGAGGGACGAACACTGAAGCTTTCTTT
>NA|TRBD2|TRBV9|TRBJ2-5
CASSARLAEETQYF
TGTGCCAGCAGCGCCCGACTAGCGGAAGAGACCCAGTACTTC
>many|NA|TRBV11-1|TRBJ2-3
CASSLRQASSTDTQYF
TGTGCCAGCAGCTTGAGACAGGCCTCAAGCACAGATACGCAGTATTTT
>many|NA|TRBV11-2|TRBJ2-1
CASSDAKGYNEQFF
TGTGCCAGCAGCGACGCCAAGGGATACAATGAGCAGTTCTTC
>NA|TRBD2|TRBV12-3/TRBV12-4|TRBJ2-1
CASSHTSGSYNEQFF
TGCGCCAGCAGCCACACTAGCGGGAGCTACAATGAGCAGTTCTTC
>few|NA|TRBV7-2|TRBJ1-5
CASSLSTDDQPQHF
TGTGCCAGCAGCTTATCGACGGATGATCAGCCCCAGCATTTT
>many|NA|TRBV12-3/TRBV12-4|TRBJ1-2
CASSFVGARGYTF
TGTGCCAGCAGTTTCGTGGGGGCCCGGGGCTACACCTTC
>few|NA|TRBV20-1|TRBJ2-7
CSLRGGGLADPSYEQYF
TGCAGTCTAAGAGGGGGGGGGCTAGCGGACCCCTCCTACGAGCAGTACTTC